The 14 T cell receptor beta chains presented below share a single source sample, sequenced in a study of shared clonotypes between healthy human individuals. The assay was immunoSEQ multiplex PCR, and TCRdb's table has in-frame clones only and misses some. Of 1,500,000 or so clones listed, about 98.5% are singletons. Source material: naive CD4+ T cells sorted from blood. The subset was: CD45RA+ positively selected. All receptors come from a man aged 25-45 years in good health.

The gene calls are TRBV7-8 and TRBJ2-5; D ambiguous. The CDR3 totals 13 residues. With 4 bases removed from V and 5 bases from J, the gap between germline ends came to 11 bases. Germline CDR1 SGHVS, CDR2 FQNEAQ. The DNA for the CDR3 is TGTGCCAGCAGCTCCGTGAACCGCGAGACCCAGTACTTC. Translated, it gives CASSSVNRETQYF.

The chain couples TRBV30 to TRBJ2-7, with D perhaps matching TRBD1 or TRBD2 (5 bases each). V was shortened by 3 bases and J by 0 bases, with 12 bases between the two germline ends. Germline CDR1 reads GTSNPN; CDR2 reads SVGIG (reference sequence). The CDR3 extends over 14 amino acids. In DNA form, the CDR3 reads TGTGCCTGGAGCCGGGACCTCTTCTCCTACGAGCAGTACTTC. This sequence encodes CAWSRDLFSYEQYF.

The CDR3 DNA is TGCGCCAGCAGCTTTGAAGGGGTTTATGGCTACACCTTC. Amino acids: CASSFEGVYGYTF. The rearrangement uses TRBV5-1 and TRBJ1-2, with D possibly matching TRBD1 (5 bases). V was cut by 2 bases and J by 5 bases, with 10 bases left in between. The CDR3 extends over 13 amino acids. The germline V gene encodes CDR1 SGHRS and CDR2 YFSETQ.

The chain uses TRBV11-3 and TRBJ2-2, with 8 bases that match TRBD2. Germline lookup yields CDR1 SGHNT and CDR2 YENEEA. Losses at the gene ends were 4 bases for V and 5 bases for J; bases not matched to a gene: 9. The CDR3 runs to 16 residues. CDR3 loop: CASSSQAGDITGELFF. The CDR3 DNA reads TGTGCCAGCAGCTCCCAAGCGGGAGATATAACCGGGGAGCTGTTTTTT. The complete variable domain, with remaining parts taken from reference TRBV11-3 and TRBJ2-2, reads EAGVVQSPRYKIIEKKQPVAFWCNPISGHNTLYWYLQNLGQGPELLIRYENEEAVDDSQLPKDRFSAERLKGVDSTLKIQPAELGDSAVYLCASSSQAGDITGELFFGEGSRLTVL.

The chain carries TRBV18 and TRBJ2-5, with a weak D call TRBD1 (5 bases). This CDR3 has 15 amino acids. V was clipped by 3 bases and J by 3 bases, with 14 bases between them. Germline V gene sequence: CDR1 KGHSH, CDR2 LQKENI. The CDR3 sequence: CASSPLFRREETQYF. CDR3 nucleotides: TGTGCCAGCTCACCTTTGTTCCGCAGGGAAGAGACCCAGTACTTC.

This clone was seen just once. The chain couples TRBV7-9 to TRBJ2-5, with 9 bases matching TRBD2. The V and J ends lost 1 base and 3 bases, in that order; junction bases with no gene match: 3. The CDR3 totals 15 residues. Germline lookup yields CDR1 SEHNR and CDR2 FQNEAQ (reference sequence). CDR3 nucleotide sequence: TGTGCCAGCAGCTTAGAGGGACTAGCAGAAGAGACCCAGTACTTC. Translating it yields CASSLEGLAEETQYF.

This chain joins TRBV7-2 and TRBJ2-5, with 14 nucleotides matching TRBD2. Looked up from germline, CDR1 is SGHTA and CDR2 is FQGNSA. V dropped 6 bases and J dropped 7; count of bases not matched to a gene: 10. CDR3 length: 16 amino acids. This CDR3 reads CASRMGLAGVQVTQYF. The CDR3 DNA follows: TGTGCCAGCAGAATGGGACTAGCGGGAGTTCAGGTGACCCAGTACTTC.

The DNA of the CDR3 is TGTGCCAGCTCACCACTACGACAGGGACATGAGACCCAGTACTTC. Protein: CASSPLRQGHETQYF. The rearrangement links TRBV18 to TRBJ2-5; 7 positions match TRBD1. This CDR3 region has 15 residues. The trim removed 1 base at V and 5 bases at J, leaving 7 bases unmatched. Germline V gives CDR1 KGHSH, CDR2 LQKENI. Complete variable domain (other parts from reference TRBV18 and TRBJ2-5): NAGVMQNPRHLVRRRGQEARLRCSPMKGHSHVYWYRQLPEEGLKFMVYLQKENIIDESGMPKERFSAEFPKEGPSILRIQQVVRGDSAAYFCASSPLRQGHETQYFGPGTRLLVL.

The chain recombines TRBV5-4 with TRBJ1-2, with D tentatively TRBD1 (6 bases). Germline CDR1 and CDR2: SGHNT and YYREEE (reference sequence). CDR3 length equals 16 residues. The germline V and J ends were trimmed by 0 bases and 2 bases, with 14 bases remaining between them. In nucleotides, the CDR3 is TGTGCCAGCAGCTTGGAGGCAGGGGTAAAGAACTATGGCTACACCTTC. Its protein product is CASSLEAGVKNYGYTF.

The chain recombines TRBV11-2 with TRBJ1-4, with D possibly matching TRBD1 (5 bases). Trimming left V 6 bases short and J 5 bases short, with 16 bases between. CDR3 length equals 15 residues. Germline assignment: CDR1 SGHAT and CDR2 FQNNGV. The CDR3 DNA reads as TGTGCCAGCAGTCCGGGCTGGGGCCCAAATGAAAAACTGTTTTTT. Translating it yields CASSPGWGPNEKLFF.

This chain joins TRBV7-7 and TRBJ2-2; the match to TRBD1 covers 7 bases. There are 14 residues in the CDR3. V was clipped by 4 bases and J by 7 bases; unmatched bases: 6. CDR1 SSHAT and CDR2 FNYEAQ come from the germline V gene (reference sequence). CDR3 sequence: CASSSGQYGGELFF. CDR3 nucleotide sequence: TGTGCCAGCAGCTCGGGACAGTACGGCGGGGAGCTGTTTTTT.

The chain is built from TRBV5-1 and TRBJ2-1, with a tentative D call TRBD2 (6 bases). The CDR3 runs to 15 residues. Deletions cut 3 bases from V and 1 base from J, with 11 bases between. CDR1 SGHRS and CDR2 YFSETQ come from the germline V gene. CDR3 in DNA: TGCGCCAGCAGCTACGGGACTGGTTCCTACAATGAGCAGTTCTTC. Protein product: CASSYGTGSYNEQFF. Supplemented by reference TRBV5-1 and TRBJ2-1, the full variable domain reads KAGVTQTPRYLIKTRGQQVTLSCSPISGHRSVSWYQQTPGQGLQFLFEYFSETQRNKGNFPGRFSGRQFSNSRSEMNVSTLELGDSALYLCASSYGTGSYNEQFFGPGTRLTVL.

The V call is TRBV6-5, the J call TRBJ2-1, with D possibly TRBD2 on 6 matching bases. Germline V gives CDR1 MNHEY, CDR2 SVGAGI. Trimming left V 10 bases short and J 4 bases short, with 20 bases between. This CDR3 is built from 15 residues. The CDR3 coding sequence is TGTGCCACCAGAGGGGACTGGGTTTCGTACAATGAGCAGTTCTTC. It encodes CATRGDWVSYNEQFF.

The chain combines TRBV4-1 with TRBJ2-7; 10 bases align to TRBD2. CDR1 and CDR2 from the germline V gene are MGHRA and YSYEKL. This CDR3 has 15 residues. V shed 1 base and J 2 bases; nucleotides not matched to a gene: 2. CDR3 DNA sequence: TGCGCCAGCAGCCAAGGTGGACTAGCGGCCTACGAGCAGTACTTC. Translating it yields CASSQGGLAAYEQYF.